These T cell receptor beta chains were read from a single sample in a study of response to subunit inactivated influenza vaccine. TCRdb fed the RT-PCR reads into MiXCR, producing one record per CDR3 protein. The table includes hundreds of thousands of distinct CDR3 sequences, over 25% detected once. The material sequenced was CD4+ T cells sorted from PBMCs, taken approximately 5 days after vaccination. These TCRs come from a man in his fifties who received an inactivated influenza vaccine. Each CDR3 is given with its conserved first and last residue. D genes are given only for firm matches. Size tells how often a clone was seen (once, few, many) or the class of an expanded clone, and some rows leave it out.

v_gene	j_gene	abundance	d_gene	CDR3aa	CDR3nt
TRBV20-1	TRBJ2-7	few	TRBD1	CSATRDRSNKDEQYF	TGCAGTGCTACCCGGGACAGATCAAACAAGGACGAGCAGTACTTC
TRBV6-2/TRBV6-3	TRBJ2-7	few	.	CASSFEVRAREQYF	TGTGCCAGCAGTTTCGAAGTTAGGGCCCGCGAGCAGTACTTC
TRBV7-2	TRBJ2-3	.	TRBD1	CASSSGQGSGDTQYF	TGTGCCAGCAGCTCGGGACAGGGTTCAGGGGATACGCAGTATTTT
TRBV5-6	TRBJ2-1	.	TRBD2	CASSLRVTSGINEQFF	TGTGCCAGCAGCTTGAGGGTGACTAGCGGGATCAATGAGCAGTTCTTC
TRBV20-1	TRBJ1-2	many	TRBD1	CSAGDRGGYGYTF	TGCAGTGCGGGGGACAGGGGAGGCTATGGCTACACCTTC
TRBV4-2	TRBJ2-3	.	.	CASSQDWVAVSTDTQYF	TGTGCCAGCAGCCAAGATTGGGTAGCGGTGAGCACAGATACGCAGTATTTT
TRBV12-3/TRBV12-4	TRBJ1-1	many	TRBD1	CASSLADRVTEAFF	TGTGCCAGCAGTTTAGCGGACAGGGTTACTGAAGCTTTCTTT
TRBV10-2	TRBJ2-7	.	TRBD2	CASMRGGDEQYF	TGCGCCAGTATGCGGGGGGGGGACGAGCAGTACTTC
TRBV20-1	TRBJ1-1	.	.	CSARSGGANTEAFF	TGCAGTGCTAGATCCGGGGGAGCGAACACTGAAGCTTTCTTT
TRBV28	TRBJ2-1	.	TRBD2	CASSPRLADSYNEQFF	TGTGCCAGCAGTCCCCGACTAGCGGACTCCTACAATGAGCAGTTCTTC
TRBV20-1	TRBJ2-3	few	.	CSARSAGTPAADTQYF	TGCAGTGCTCGTTCTGCCGGGACCCCCGCGGCGGATACGCAGTATTTT
TRBV15	TRBJ2-1	.	.	CATSSNRVGEQFF	TGTGCCACCAGTTCAAACAGGGTCGGTGAGCAGTTCTTC
TRBV12-3/TRBV12-4	TRBJ2-1	.	TRBD1	CASSLDRAYDEQFF	TGTGCCAGCAGTCTCGACAGGGCCTACGATGAGCAGTTCTTC
TRBV20-1	TRBJ2-3	few	.	CSAPQGTTDTQYF	TGCAGTGCCCCCCAGGGAACAACAGATACGCAGTATTTT
TRBV7-6	TRBJ2-5	few	.	CASSLAAYPEETQYF	TGTGCCAGCAGCTTAGCGGCGTATCCCGAAGAGACCCAGTACTTC
TRBV7-8	TRBJ2-5	.	.	CASNLGGGETQYF	TGTGCCAGCAATCTGGGGGGAGGAGAGACCCAGTACTTC
TRBV5-1	TRBJ2-7	.	TRBD1	CASSFRGTGALGVHEQYF	TGCGCCAGCAGCTTTCGAGGGACAGGGGCCCTCGGGGTCCACGAGCAGTACTTC
TRBV5-4	TRBJ2-7	many	.	CASSPSRGEQYF	TGTGCCAGCAGCCCCTCCCGGGGGGAGCAGTACTTC
TRBV12-3/TRBV12-4	TRBJ2-5	.	.	CASTLGQGRVETQYF	TGTGCCAGCACTCTCGGCCAAGGTCGGGTCGAGACCCAGTACTTC
TRBV2	TRBJ1-1	.	.	CARRPRGKGEAFF	TGTGCCAGGCGCCCCCGGGGGAAGGGTGAAGCTTTCTTT
TRBV5-5	TRBJ2-2	.	.	CASRQRNTGELFF	TGTGCCAGCCGCCAAAGGAACACCGGGGAGCTGTTTTTT
TRBV20-1	TRBJ2-3	few	TRBD2	CSARDNPRQRGDTDTQYF	TGCAGTGCTAGAGATAACCCCCGCCAGCGGGGGGACACAGATACGCAGTATTTT
TRBV6-2/TRBV6-3	TRBJ2-3	.	.	CASRPGTNPPDTQYF	TGTGCCAGCAGACCTGGGACCAACCCGCCAGATACGCAGTATTTT
TRBV6-1	TRBJ2-1	few	TRBD2	CASSEVVGGYGSEQFF	TGTGCCAGCAGTGAAGTGGTGGGAGGGTACGGGAGTGAGCAGTTCTTC
TRBV19	TRBJ2-2	.	TRBD1	CASSRQGKVTGELFF	TGTGCCAGTAGTAGACAGGGAAAGGTCACCGGGGAGCTGTTTTTT
TRBV5-1	TRBJ1-1	.	.	CASSFGRPGTEAFF	TGCGCCAGCAGCTTTGGCAGACCGGGCACTGAAGCTTTCTTT
TRBV6-1	TRBJ2-5	.	TRBD1	CASSGGQGMGETQYF	TGTGCCAGCAGTGGGGGACAGGGGATGGGGGAGACCCAGTACTTC
TRBV24-1	TRBJ2-3	once	.	CATSAGVGTDTQYF	TGTGCCACCAGTGCGGGAGTGGGCACAGATACGCAGTATTTT
TRBV6-2/TRBV6-3	TRBJ2-7	.	.	CASSGLSAGEQYF	TGTGCCAGCAGTGGCCTTTCCGCCGGTGAGCAGTACTTC
TRBV6-5	TRBJ2-7	many	.	CASSRNYEQYF	TGTGCCAGCAGCCGAAACTACGAGCAGTACTTC
TRBV5-1	TRBJ1-1	few	.	CASSFRGSGNTEAFF	TGCGCCAGCAGCTTTCGAGGGAGTGGGAACACTGAAGCTTTCTTT
TRBV7-2	TRBJ2-7	.	.	CASSLGRTVSSYEQYF	TGTGCCAGCAGCTTAGGTAGAACAGTTAGTTCCTACGAGCAGTACTTC
TRBV7-3	TRBJ2-2	.	TRBD2	CASRQTGGGTGELFF	TGTGCCAGCCGTCAAACGGGAGGAGGAACCGGGGAGCTGTTTTTT
TRBV10-3	TRBJ2-1	.	TRBD2	CAISGLAGGSYNEQFF	TGTGCCATCAGCGGACTAGCGGGAGGATCATACAATGAGCAGTTCTTC
TRBV20-1	TRBJ2-5	.	.	CSARGWSRGSQETQYF	TGCAGTGCTAGAGGGTGGTCCAGGGGCTCCCAAGAGACCCAGTACTTC
TRBV12-3/TRBV12-4	TRBJ2-1	.	TRBD2	CASRGRTSGSPYNEQFF	TGTGCCAGCAGGGGTCGGACTAGCGGGTCCCCCTACAATGAGCAGTTCTTC
TRBV12-3/TRBV12-4	TRBJ2-2	.	TRBD2	CASRPGLTNTGELFF	TGTGCCAGCAGACCGGGACTAACGAACACCGGGGAGCTGTTTTTT
TRBV7-2	TRBJ1-1	.	.	CASIPWQGTEAFF	TGTGCCAGCATCCCGTGGCAGGGCACTGAAGCTTTCTTT
TRBV9	TRBJ2-2	few	.	CASSTSGANTGELFF	.
TRBV20-1	TRBJ2-1	few	.	CSAPRERPFGEQFF	TGCAGTGCCCCCCGGGAGCGCCCGTTCGGTGAGCAGTTCTTC
TRBV5-5	TRBJ2-7	few	TRBD1	CASSSLPPGQRSYEQYF	TGTGCCAGCAGCTCTCTGCCTCCGGGACAGCGCTCCTACGAGCAGTACTTC